This T cell receptor (beta chain) was observed in a study of identical twins (TCRdb year 2016). Notes on the research overall: To test whether fetal clonotypes persist, the study used deep sequencing on TCR alpha and beta repertoires from monozygotic twins, unrelated adults of various ages, and cord blood. To rule out contamination, the twin experiments were replicated at different times with different library preparation protocols.

CDR1 and CDR2 are read off the germline V gene as SGHTA and FQGNSA. Trimming at the junction amounts to 1 base on V and 0 bases on J, and the germline ends lie 10 bases apart. Taken from cysteine to phenylalanine, the CDR3 has 17 residues. Just CDR3 DNA is preserved here, 51 bases in frame from base 1. Libraries came from 5' RACE. Sequencing took place on an Illumina HiSeq 2000. Template switching added a universal primer binding site, and the final cDNA carried a unique molecular identifier that allowed TCR cDNA molecules to be counted accurately. First-strand cDNA for TCR alpha and beta chains was synthesized from specific primers in the conserved constant-segment region. To control for contamination, each cDNA library was double barcoded with a SMART-Mk sample barcode plus Illumina barcodes. TruSeq adapter sequences along with Illumina sample barcodes were introduced in two successive PCR steps. Sequencing of the TCR alpha and beta cDNA libraries was done on the Illumina HiSeq platform using custom primers. Under the source paper's analysis protocol: MiGEC was used to process raw reads and extract unique molecular identifiers, and MiXCR was used to find CDR3 positions. Recombination models were inferred per individual with the repgenHMM and IGoR tools using an EM algorithm. Shared clonotypes were analyzed with the tcR package in R, and sharing was normalized by the product of cloneset sizes. To study raw recombination without the effects of thymic and clonal selection, out-of-frame nonproductive sequences were analyzed. TCRdb reprocessed the public reads (quality trimming at Q25 with fastp, clone calling with MiXCR) and kept in-frame beta chains. Every CDR3 protein is listed once, alongside the most common genes and DNA of its rows. The V and J calls were not made by the authors but by TCRdb's processing. This sample holds 1.5 million to 2 million distinct CDR3 sequences; more than 30% were observed only once. In total, the top ten clones hold over 0.25% of the sample.

Beyond this particular receptor, the publication reports: Zero-insertion analyses could be partly confounded by invariant T cells such as MAIT and iNKT, though diverse VJ usage argued against such confounding for most clonotypes. Out-of-frame TCR alpha sequences shared between twins showed an excess of low generation-probability sequences compared with coincidental sharing between unrelated individuals. Fewer insertions were carried by abundant cord blood beta clonotypes, a similar but weaker trend appeared in young adult naive repertoires, and no such trend appeared in memory repertoires. Because the same donors could not be followed over many years, the conclusions depended on cross-sectional statistical analysis. A weaker excess of twin sharing was found in beta out-of-frame sequences because the signal-to-noise ratio was lowered by fewer shared sequences. Out-of-frame TCR alpha sharing in monozygotic twins was systematically underestimated by recombination models, whereas sharing between unrelated individuals was in agreement with the recombination models.

Every donor in the study was a healthy Caucasian. For this clonotype: Its antigen specificity is not known. No per-base quality is available; no much larger clone lies one base away.

The sequenced material came from cord blood. The V and J segments used are TRBV7-2 and TRBJ2-6, with an unclear D gene assignment. The clonotype originates from a newborn girl in good health. CDR3 protein: CASSLGIGLSGANVLTF. The nucleotide sequence is given as TGTGCCAGCAGCTTAGGTATAGGTCTCTCTGGGGCCAACGTCCTGACTTTC.